This TCR beta chain was obtained from a study of T cells in Graves' hyperthyroidism and ophthalmopathy. Each diagnosis drew on symptoms, thyroxine, TRAb, thyroid ultrasound and orbital computed tomography findings. Overall study results and limits: A median roughly 6.6 months before onset, the model predicted ophthalmopathy.

This CDR3 region has 13 residues. From germline, CDR1 is ENHRY and CDR2 SYGVKD. Concerning this clonotype itself: Its matching antigen is unknown. A junction boundary mismatches the germline segment, possibly from a read error.

From RNA transcripts, TCR beta CDR3 regions were amplified. Initially, a first-round RT-PCR of the TCR CDR3 employed the HTBI primer set. TCRdb reprocessed the multiplex PCR reads with MiXCR, giving one entry per CDR3 protein. The sample comprises 600,000 to 700,000 distinct CDR3 sequences, over 40% of which are singletons, and more than 7% rests with the top ten. The chain carries TRBV10-3 and TRBJ1-3, with D possibly matching TRBD1 (6 bases). The specimen sequenced was peripheral blood or thyroid tissue (not recorded which). This sequence was found in an adult man with Graves' disease, either hyperthyroidism or ophthalmopathy (not recorded which). The DNA for the CDR3 is TGTGCCAGCAGTGAGGACAGTCGAAACACCATATATTTT. Encoded protein: CASSEDSRNTIYF.